The clone carrying this T cell receptor (beta chain) has just one count. This record belongs to a study of cytomegalovirus exposure and HLA in healthy donors. PCR amplification relied on 60 Vbeta primers (plus 13 Jbeta primers). The table came from immunoSEQ multiplex PCR; TCRdb's copy has only in-frame clones and leaves some out. The sample records roughly 220,000 clones, approximately 80% being singletons. The germline V gene has CDR1 MNHEY and CDR2 SMNVEV (reference sequence). The CDR3 runs to 16 residues. V gave up 2 bases and J gave up 0 bases, with 11 bases separating them. The sample comprised PBMCs. The chain is built from TRBV27 and TRBJ2-4; D might be TRBD2 (6 bases). This receptor was identified in a man aged 45 to 65 in good health and CMV-seronegative. CDR3 sequence: CASSLEAGLAKNIQYF. The CDR3 nucleotides are TGTGCCAGCAGTTTAGAAGCGGGTTTAGCCAAAAACATTCAGTACTTC.